Detailed here is one TCR beta chain. As for the donors, each was a healthy bone marrow donor. Trimming took off 0 bases at V and 1 base at J, with 10 bases between the two ends. Germline loops: CDR1 SGDLS, CDR2 YYNGEE. This CDR3 is built from 15 residues. PCR employed 60 Vbeta and 13 Jbeta primers. The assay was immunoSEQ multiplex PCR, and TCRdb's table has in-frame clones only and misses some. The sample spans 60,000 or so clones; the ten largest clones claim about 9.1%. This specimen comes from a study of cytomegalovirus exposure and HLA in healthy donors. The gene calls are TRBV9 and TRBJ1-2; D is uncertain. The sequence was obtained from a man between 45 and 60 years old in good health and CMV-seropositive. Source material: PBMCs. In nucleotides, the CDR3 is TGTGCCAGCAGCGTAGGGGCAGATGGTAACTATGGCTACACCTTC. Encoded protein: CASSVGADGNYGYTF.